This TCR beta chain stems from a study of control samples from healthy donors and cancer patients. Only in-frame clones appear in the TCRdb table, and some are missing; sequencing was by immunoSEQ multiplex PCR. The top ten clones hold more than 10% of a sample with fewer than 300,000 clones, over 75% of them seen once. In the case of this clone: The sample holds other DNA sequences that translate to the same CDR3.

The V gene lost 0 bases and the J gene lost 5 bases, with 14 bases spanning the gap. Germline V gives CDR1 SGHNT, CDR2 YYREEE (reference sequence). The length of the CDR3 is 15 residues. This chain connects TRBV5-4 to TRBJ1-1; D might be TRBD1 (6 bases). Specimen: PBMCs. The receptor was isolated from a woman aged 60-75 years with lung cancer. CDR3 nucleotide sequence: TGTGCCAGCAGCTTGGGGGGAGGGGGTAGAACTGAAGCTTTCTTT. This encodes CASSLGGGGRTEAFF.